The clone carrying this TCR beta chain was observed a few times. The antigen is not known. Among the patients, none had received any treatment before thyroid surgery. Authors' processing steps: CDR3 differences across clinicopathological groups were used to build a distant-metastasis classifier for papillary thyroid cancer. TCRdb called clones again from the PCR reads with MiXCR. The V and J calls here are based on TCRdb, not the publication. The table has about 30,000 clones, 4% to 5% seen once. The data are from a study of metastatic and nonmetastatic thyroid tumors. Study-level background: Across peripheral blood and tumor or nodule tissue samples taken from malignant and benign thyroid patients, the repertoires were compared with one another. The study's findings and limits: A significant increase in TCR beta diversity was reportedly seen in malignant thyroid tumors relative to benign nodules, in blood and tumor.

The CDR3 has 16 amino acids. Germline CDR1 is LNHNV and CDR2 is YYDKDF (reference sequence). After removal of 2 bases from V and 0 bases from J, the junction contained 7 bases not matched to a gene. The specimen was blood. The chain couples TRBV15 to TRBJ2-7; TRBD2 matches at 7 bases. The receptor's source is a female donor with papillary thyroid cancer or a benign thyroid nodule (not recorded which). Some clones in this sample may be carry-over from other donors' samples. CDR3 sequence reads: CATSRSTGGISYEQYF. CDR3 nucleotide sequence: TGTGCCACCAGCAGATCAACGGGGGGTATCTCCTACGAGCAGTACTTC. The whole variable domain, remainder taken from reference TRBV15 and TRBJ2-7, is DAMVIQNPRYQVTQFGKPVTLSCSQTLNHNVMYWYQQKSSQAPKLLFHYYDKDFNNEADTPDNFQSRRPNTSFCFLDIRSPGLGDTAMYLCATSRSTGGISYEQYFGPGTRLTVT.